This T cell receptor (beta chain) was sequenced for a study of shared clonotypes between healthy human individuals. Turning to the study itself: Per donor, CD8 memory used one plate, CD8 naive used two, CD4 memory used three and CD4 naive used three.

Repertoires were generated with immunoSEQ multiplex PCR, while TCRdb's copy carries only in-frame clones and drops some. The sample consists of hundreds of thousands of clones, roughly 70% of them appearing once. This clone came up a few times. V was clipped by 2 bases and J by 5 bases; unmatched bases: 6. Germline CDR1 is SGHVS and CDR2 is FQNEAQ. The CDR3 contains 15 residues. The TCR comes from a woman under 40 in good health. The gene calls are TRBV7-8 and TRBJ2-1; TRBD2 matches 7 bases. The sequencing input was memory CD4+ T cells sorted from blood. Subset given: CD45RA-negative fraction. CDR3 loop: CASSLFAGENNEQFF. The CDR3, as DNA: TGTGCCAGCAGCTTATTCGCGGGAGAGAACAATGAGCAGTTCTTC.